This TCR beta chain was recorded in a study of T cells in Graves' hyperthyroidism and ophthalmopathy. Across the study: The authors collected peripheral blood at initial diagnosis, before any treatment.

Duration under 3 months, a NOSPECS grade of at least 4, and a Clinical Activity Score of at least 3 characterized the ophthalmopathy patients. Per the germline V gene, CDR1 is SGHTA and CDR2 is FQGNSA. Trimming cost V 4 bases and J 0 bases, with 19 bases left between them. The CDR3 extends over 17 amino acids. TCR beta CDR3 regions were amplified from RNA transcripts. The TCR CDR3 first-round RT-PCR relied on the HTBI primer set. One entry per CDR3 protein results from TCRdb running MiXCR on the multiplex PCR reads. The sample carries 600,000 or so distinct CDR3 sequences, approximately 15% recorded once. This clonotype was seen many times.

The clonotype comes from a woman aged 18-29 years with Graves' ophthalmopathy. Sequenced input: blood. The chain links TRBV7-2 to TRBJ2-7; perhaps TRBD1 as D (6 bases). The CDR3 here is CASSYPAAGADSYEQYF. CDR3 nucleotides: TGTGCCAGCAGCTACCCCGCAGCAGGGGCGGACTCCTACGAGCAGTACTTC.